This T cell receptor beta chain stems from a study of blood T cells in healthy people across ages. Study background: T cells yielded about one barcoded beta molecule per two cells through template switching.

The germline gives CDR1 MGHDK, CDR2 SYGVNS. Losses at the gene ends were 4 bases for V and 6 bases for J; bases not matched to a gene: 9. The CDR3 has 15 amino acids. This clonotype came up a few times. Sample donors were healthy Caucasian individuals that came from Russia, aged roughly 6 to 90. Combining a sample-barcoded 5' primer with a J-beta primer mix, a second PCR ran for 7 to 11 cycles. With 12 random nucleotides, a template-switch adaptor tagged each individual cDNA molecule. In TCRdb, the 5' RACE reads were re-called with MiXCR into one record per CDR3 protein. Seen here are about 1.5 million distinct CDR3 sequences, approximately 40% observed once, and the top ten hold around 8%.

The specimen sequenced was blood. V and J are TRBV25-1 and TRBJ1-1; 9 bases match TRBD1. The clonotype comes from a woman under 30 in good health. The CDR3 loop is CASSGGDRGFPEAFF. The DNA of the CDR3 is TGTGCCAGCAGTGGTGGTGACAGGGGGTTTCCTGAAGCTTTCTTT.